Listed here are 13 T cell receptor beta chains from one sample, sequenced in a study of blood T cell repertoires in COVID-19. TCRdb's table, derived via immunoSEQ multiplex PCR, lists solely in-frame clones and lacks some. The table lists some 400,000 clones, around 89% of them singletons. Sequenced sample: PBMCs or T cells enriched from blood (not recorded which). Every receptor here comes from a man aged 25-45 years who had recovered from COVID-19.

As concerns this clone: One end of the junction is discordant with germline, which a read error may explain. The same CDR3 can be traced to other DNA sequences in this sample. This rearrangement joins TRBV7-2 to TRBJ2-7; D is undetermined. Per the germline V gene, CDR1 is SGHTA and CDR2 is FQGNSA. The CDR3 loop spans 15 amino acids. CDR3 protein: CASSFSGLGPYEQYF. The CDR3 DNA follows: TGTGCCAGCAGCTTCTCCGGGTTAGGCCCCTACGAGCAGTATTTC.

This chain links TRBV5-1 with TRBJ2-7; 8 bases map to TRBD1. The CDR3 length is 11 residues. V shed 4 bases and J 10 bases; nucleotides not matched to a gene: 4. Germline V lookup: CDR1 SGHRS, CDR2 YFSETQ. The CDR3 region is CASSGGQGQYF. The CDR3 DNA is TGCGCCAGCAGCGGAGGACAGGGCCAGTACTTC.

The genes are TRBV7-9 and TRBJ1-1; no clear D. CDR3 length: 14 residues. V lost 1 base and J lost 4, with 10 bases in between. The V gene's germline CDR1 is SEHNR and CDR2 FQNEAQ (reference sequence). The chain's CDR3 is CASSLDRGATEAFF. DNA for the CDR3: TGTGCCAGCAGCTTAGATCGGGGAGCCACTGAAGCTTTCTTT.

CDR3 DNA: TGTGCCAGCAGCTCGGGAGGGACAGGGGTATTCTATGGCTACACCTTC. Amino acids: CASSSGGTGVFYGYTF. The V and J genes are TRBV7-2 and TRBJ1-2; 10 positions agree with TRBD1. CDR1 is SGHTA, CDR2 FQGNSA, per germline. V lost 4 bases to trimming and J lost 4 bases; unmatched junction nucleotides: 9. The CDR3 contains 16 residues.

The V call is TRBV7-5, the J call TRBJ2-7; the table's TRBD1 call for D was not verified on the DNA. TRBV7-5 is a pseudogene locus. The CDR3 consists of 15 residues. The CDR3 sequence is CVRRFRDRGSHEQYF. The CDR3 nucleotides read TGTGTCAGAAGATTCCGGGACAGGGGATCCCACGAGCAGTACTTC.

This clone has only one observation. The CDR3 bases are TGTGCCAGCAGCTTATGCACAGGGTGGGACGAGCAGTACTTC. Translating gives CASSLCTGWDEQYF. The rearrangement links TRBV11-3 to TRBJ2-7, with D tentatively TRBD1 (6 bases). This CDR3 is 14 amino acids long. Germline V CDR1 and CDR2: SGHNT, YENEEA. The V and J ends lost 2 bases and 5 bases respectively, with 13 bases between them.

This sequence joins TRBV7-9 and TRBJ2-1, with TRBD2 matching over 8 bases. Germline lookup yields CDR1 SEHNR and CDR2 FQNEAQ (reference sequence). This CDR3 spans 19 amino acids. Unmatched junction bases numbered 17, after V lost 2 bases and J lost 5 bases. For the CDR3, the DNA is TGTGCCAGCAGCTTAAGGCTCACCTTAGCGGGAATGGGAGACAATGAGCAGTTCTTC. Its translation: CASSLRLTLAGMGDNEQFF.

CDR3 nucleotide sequence: TGTGCCAGCAGTGGGGCAGGGTATTCACCCCTCCACTTT. This gives the protein CASSGAGYSPLHF. This sequence joins TRBV2 and TRBJ1-6; maybe TRBD1 (5 bases). This CDR3 contains 13 residues. CDR1 is SNHLY, CDR2 FYNNEI, per germline. V was clipped by 4 bases and J by 8 bases, with 9 bases between them.

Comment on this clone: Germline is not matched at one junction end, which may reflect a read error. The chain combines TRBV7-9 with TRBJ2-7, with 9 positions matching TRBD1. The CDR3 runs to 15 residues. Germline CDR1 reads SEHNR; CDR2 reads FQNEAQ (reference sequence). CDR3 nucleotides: TGTGCCAGCAGTCCCGGGACAGGGATCCCCTATGAGCAGTACTTC. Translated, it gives CASSPGTGIPYEQYF.

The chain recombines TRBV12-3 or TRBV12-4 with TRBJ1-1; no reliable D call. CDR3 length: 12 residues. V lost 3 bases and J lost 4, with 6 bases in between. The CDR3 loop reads CASSLYLTEAFF. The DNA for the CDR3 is TGTGCCAGCAGTTTGTATCTCACTGAAGCTTTCTTT.

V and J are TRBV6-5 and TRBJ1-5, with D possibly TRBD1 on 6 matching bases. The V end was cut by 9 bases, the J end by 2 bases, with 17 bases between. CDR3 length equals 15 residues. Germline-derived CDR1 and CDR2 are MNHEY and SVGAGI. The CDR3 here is CASATGYGGNQPQHF. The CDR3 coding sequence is TGTGCCAGTGCTACAGGGTATGGGGGCAATCAGCCCCAGCATTTT.

The CDR3 is CASSLEGRDKGFF. For the CDR3, the DNA is TGCGCCAGCAGCTTGGAGGGGCGGGATAAAGGATTCTTC. The chain recombines TRBV5-1 with TRBJ2-1; maybe TRBD2 (6 bases). This CDR3 spans 13 amino acids. Germline loops: CDR1 SGHRS, CDR2 YFSETQ. V dropped 0 bases and J dropped 16 bases, with 17 bases sitting between them.

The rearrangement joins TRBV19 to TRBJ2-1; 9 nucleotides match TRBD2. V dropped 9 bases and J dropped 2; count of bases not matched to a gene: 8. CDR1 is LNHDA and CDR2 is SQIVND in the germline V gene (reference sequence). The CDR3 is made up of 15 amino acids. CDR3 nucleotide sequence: TGTGCCAGCGAATTGACTAGCGGTACCTACAATGAGCAGTTCTTC. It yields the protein CASELTSGTYNEQFF.